This T cell receptor beta chain appears in the sequencing data of a study of T cell responses to AZD1222 COVID-19 vaccine (dated by TCRdb to about 2021). Background on the whole study: TCR sequencing was performed for some 250 trial participants, of whom 207 were given two doses of AZD1222 and some 25 were given two doses of MenACWY control vaccine. Enrollment into the trials was organized by age into subgroups of 18-55, 56-69 and 70-plus years, and those subgroups contained roughly 150, 30 and 60 TCR-sequenced participants, respectively. The paper as a whole reports these results and caveats: Most participants were white British and females outnumbered males, and the authors suggested that clonal diversity may have been underestimated. CD4 TCRs associated with the vaccine covered the entire spike protein, and the dominant responses were in regions 160-218 and 743-854. The 56-69-year group was small, and its depth increase did not reach significance, likely because of low power. After two AZD1222 doses, both the breadth and the depth of spike-specific TCRs were significantly higher than at day 0 and than in MenACWY recipients. Conclusions about previously exposed vaccinees are limited, since just a handful of AZD1222 recipients were seropositive for SARS-CoV-2 at baseline. Reportedly, almost half of the unique spike-specific TCRs recognized epitopes lying outside the regions that are mutated in the B.1.351 and B.1.1.7 variants. Because no day 14 peak-response samples were available, repertoires were characterized only after the peak T cell response.

The germline V gene encodes CDR1 MNHEY and CDR2 SVGAGI. V loses 6 bases of germline sequence and J loses 9 bases, and the interval between the two ends is 12 bases. From cysteine to phenylalanine, the CDR3 is 12 amino acids long. The retained sequence is limited to the CDR3, 36 bases, with the frame set at the first base. Taken with the paper, the label for time point translates to: baseline before first vaccination. What this sample's treatment or condition label stands for: meningococcal conjugate vaccine given as trial control. Samples from vaccinated people were obtained from the UK trials COV001 and COV002, which included a single-blind randomized controlled phase 2/3 trial of AZD1222 (ChAdOx1 nCoV-19) in healthy adults. Trial participant PBMC samples were collected at day 0 and day 28 after the second dose for TCRbeta chain sequencing. The CDR3 regions of human TCRbeta chains were analyzed by immunosequencing. On the authors' methods: TCRs in the repertoires were compared against a reference library of SARS-CoV-2-specific TCRs that had been generated with the MIRA antigen-specificity platform. Breadth meant the fraction of unique TCRs that were SARS-CoV-2-associated, whereas depth meant the fraction of total T cells that were SARS-CoV-2-associated. Using the MIRA data, each spike-specific TCR was mapped to the spike region that the TCR reacts to and placed in a CD4 or CD8 class. Log10-transformed breadth and depth values were compared by one-way ANOVA with Sidak's multiple comparisons tests. Entries here come from immuneACCESS through TCRdb and include only in-frame sequences with V and J called. Some clones fail to appear in such tables; in the studies checked, an unresolved V gene covers under half of the shortfall, and the cause of the remainder is unknown. V and J calls and clone size are as listed in that table; D and trimming were resolved from the DNA. This sample comprises tens of thousands of clones, around nine tenths of them detected only once. Of the sample, roughly 5.5% is held by the ten largest clones.

A note on this clone: It has no known antigen specificity. No quality values exist for individual bases; no much larger clone is one base distant.

The receptor chain draws on TRBV6-5 and TRBJ2-1, with no reliable assignment of the D segment. The source is an adult in good health. Material: peripheral blood, obtained on day 0 of MenACWY control vaccination. The CDR3 reads CASSPALGEQFF. The DNA sequence is as follows: TGTGCCAGCAGCCCGGCTCTCGGTGAGCAGTTCTTC.